A single sample gave rise to the 17 T cell receptor beta chains below, sequenced in a study of cytomegalovirus exposure and HLA in healthy donors. PCR amplification relied on 60 Vbeta primers (plus 13 Jbeta primers). Clones were read by immunoSEQ multiplex PCR, and TCRdb kept only the in-frame ones, dropping some. The sample includes roughly 170,000 clones, around 78% of them seen just once. Source material: PBMCs. Source of these receptors: a woman between 45 and 60 years old in good health and CMV-seropositive.

The gene calls are TRBV4-2 and TRBJ2-7; tentatively, D is TRBD1 (5 bases). The ends were cut back, 1 base at V and 0 bases at J, with 16 bases in the middle. The CDR3 length is 17 residues. Germline values: CDR1 LGHNA, CDR2 YNFKEQ. The CDR3 spells CASSQAPDTYLSYEQYF. The CDR3, as DNA: TGTGCCAGCAGCCAAGCTCCGGACACCTACCTCTCCTACGAGCAGTACTTC.

The V gene is TRBV10-2, the J gene TRBJ2-3; D possibly corresponds to TRBD1 (6 bases). The CDR3 is made up of 15 amino acids. Trimming cost V 7 bases and J 5 bases, with 19 bases left between them. The germline V gene has CDR1 WSHSY and CDR2 SAAADI. The DNA of the CDR3 is TGCGCCAGCACTACAAGACAGGCTGCGGGAGATACGCAGTATTTT. This sequence encodes CASTTRQAAGDTQYF.

V usage is TRBV9 and J usage is TRBJ2-1; possible D gene TRBD1, 6 bases. CDR3 length: 14 residues. CDR1 SGDLS and CDR2 YYNGEE come from the germline V gene. Trimming left V 3 bases short and J 9 bases short, with 16 bases between. CDR3 sequence reads: CASSDTQGMGEQFF. Written as DNA, the CDR3 is TGTGCCAGCAGCGACACGCAGGGGATGGGTGAGCAGTTCTTC.

The CDR3 DNA follows: TGTGCCAGCAGCGACTTTGTTGGCGGGGGGCGATATAACACCGGGGAGCTGTTTTTT. Amino acid sequence: CASSDFVGGGRYNTGELFF. J is TRBJ2-2 and V is TRBV7-3; the match to TRBD2 covers 8 bases. V lost 5 bases and J lost 2; bases outside the gene matches: 16. Germline values: CDR1 SGHTA, CDR2 FQGTGA. The CDR3 sequence is 19 residues long.

This rearrangement joins TRBV5-8 to TRBJ1-3; maybe TRBD1 (6 bases). This CDR3 spans 14 amino acids. CDR1 is SGHTS, CDR2 YDEGEE, per germline. V shed 0 bases and J shed 3 bases, with 7 bases lying between them. CDR3 protein: CASSLDRVGNTIYF. CDR3 nucleotide sequence: TGTGCCAGCAGCTTGGACAGGGTTGGAAACACCATATATTTT.

The V call is TRBV9, the J call TRBJ2-1, with 8 bases fitting TRBD2. In germline, CDR1 is SGDLS, CDR2 YYNGEE. There are 16 residues in the CDR3. V trimming: 3 bases; J trimming: 2 bases; junction bases outside the gene matches: 7. In DNA form, the CDR3 reads TGTGCCAGCAGCGCCGCCCGGGAGGGAGCCTACAATGAGCAGTTCTTC. Protein sequence: CASSAAREGAYNEQFF.

V is TRBV6-1 and J is TRBJ1-6, with D uncertain. CDR1 is MNHNS, CDR2 SASEGT, per germline. V gave up 11 bases and J gave up 10 bases, with 24 bases separating them. The CDR3 is 15 residues long. The CDR3 loop is CAARPLAEIRSPLHF. The CDR3 DNA follows: TGTGCCGCACGTCCCCTAGCAGAGATAAGGTCACCCCTCCACTTT.

This rearrangement joins TRBV27 to TRBJ1-2; maybe TRBD1 (6 bases). The V and J ends lost 2 bases and 2 bases respectively, with 12 bases between them. The CDR3 sequence is 15 residues long. CDR1 is MNHEY and CDR2 is SMNVEV in the germline V gene (reference sequence). This chain's CDR3 is CASSLSRGHNYGYTF. The CDR3 region has the DNA TGTGCCAGCAGTTTAAGCAGGGGCCACAACTATGGCTACACCTTC.

This chain links TRBV7-8 with TRBJ2-1; D gene ambiguous. Trimming took off 1 base at V and 3 bases at J, with 4 bases between the two ends. In germline, CDR1 is SGHVS, CDR2 FQNEAQ. The CDR3 loop spans 13 amino acids. The CDR3 DNA reads TGTGCCAGCAGCTTAGAACTCTACAATGAGCAGTTCTTC. This codes for CASSLELYNEQFF.

The V call is TRBV10-3, the J call TRBJ2-5; TRBD1 matches at 8 bases. J was trimmed by 2 bases and V by 4 bases; bases with no gene match: 6. Germline V gene data show CDR1 as ENHRY and CDR2 as SYGVKD. CDR3 length: 15 residues. CDR3 nucleotides: TGTGCCATCAGTGTACAGGGGGGCAATCAAGAGACCCAGTACTTC. Amino acid sequence: CAISVQGGNQETQYF.

This chain links TRBV2 with TRBJ2-1, with a possible D match to TRBD1 (5 bases). The CDR3 contains 15 residues. Germline loops: CDR1 SNHLY, CDR2 FYNNEI. Trimming shortened V by 8 bases and J by 8 bases, and 22 bases separated the two germline ends. The CDR3 DNA follows: TGTGCCAGCTGGGGCCTCGACAGAAGCATCGATGAGCAGTTCTTC. This encodes CASWGLDRSIDEQFF.

This chain joins TRBV25-1 and TRBJ2-1, with 9 bases lining up with TRBD2. V was pared by 6 bases and J by 7 bases, with 16 bases of the junction left unmatched. CDR1 and CDR2 from the germline V gene are MGHDK and SYGVNS. The CDR3 is 17 residues long. CDR3 residues: CASSGVRGRGGRNEQFF. The CDR3 DNA follows: TGTGCCAGCAGCGGGGTCCGCGGGCGGGGGGGGCGGAATGAGCAGTTCTTC. Supplemented by reference TRBV25-1 and TRBJ2-1, the full variable domain reads EADIYQTPRYLVIGTGKKITLECSQTMGHDKMYWYQQDPGMELHLIHYSYGVNSTEKGDLSSESTVSRIRTEHFPLTLESARPSHTSQYLCASSGVRGRGGRNEQFFGPGTRLTVL.

V and J are TRBV7-9 and TRBJ1-4; 7 bases match TRBD1. The CDR3 length is 16 residues. Germline-derived CDR1 and CDR2 are SEHNR and FQNEAQ (reference sequence). V lost 5 bases, J lost 5 bases, and 11 bases stayed unmatched. CDR3 nucleotides: TGTGCCAGCAGCCAAGCCCTCAGGGGGGAGAATGAAAAACTGTTTTTT. Amino acids: CASSQALRGENEKLFF.

This clone has a handful of counts. The J gene is TRBJ2-5, the V gene TRBV6-5, with a tentative D call TRBD2 (5 bases). CDR1 is MNHEY, CDR2 SVGAGI, per germline. The CDR3 spans 13 residues. The V end lost 5 bases, the J end lost 5 bases, and 12 bases lay between the germline ends. The CDR3 here is CASSPPRVETQYF. DNA of the CDR3: TGTGCCAGCAGTCCCCCGAGGGTGGAGACCCAGTACTTC.

V and J are TRBV11-2 and TRBJ2-1; the D gene is possibly TRBD2 (6 bases). V lost 5 bases and J lost 4, with 18 bases in between. There are 16 residues in the CDR3. Per the germline V gene, CDR1 is SGHAT and CDR2 is FQNNGV. The CDR3 DNA follows: TGTGCCAGCAGCCTCCGGAGGGCCTTAGGGTACAATGAGCAGTTCTTC. It translates to CASSLRRALGYNEQFF. The variable domain in full, with the rest retrieved from reference TRBV11-2 and TRBJ2-1, is EAGVAQSPRYKIIEKRQSVAFWCNPISGHATLYWYQQILGQGPKLLIQFQNNGVVDDSQLPKDRFSAERLKGVDSTLKIQPAKLEDSAVYLCASSLRRALGYNEQFFGPGTRLTVL.

The rearrangement uses TRBV7-2 and TRBJ1-2; D is unclear. Germline CDR1 reads SGHTA; CDR2 reads FQGNSA. There are 14 residues in the CDR3. Trimming pared 5 bases from V and 4 bases from J, leaving 14 bases between. The chain's CDR3 is CASSPGPVLYGYTF. The CDR3 DNA sequence: TGTGCCAGCAGCCCAGGCCCTGTACTCTATGGCTACACCTTC. The variable domain in full, completed from reference TRBV7-2 and TRBJ1-2, reads GAGVSQSPSNKVTEKGKDVELRCDPISGHTALYWYRQSLGQGLEFLIYFQGNSAPDKSGLPSDRFSAERTGGSVSTLTIQRTQQEDSAVYLCASSPGPVLYGYTFGSGTRLTVV.

The chain combines TRBV9 with TRBJ2-3; 7 nucleotides line up with TRBD1. The germline V gene encodes CDR1 SGDLS and CDR2 YYNGEE. The CDR3 runs to 12 residues. Trimming removed 4 bases from V and 6 bases from J; junction bases left unmatched: 2. The CDR3 sequence is CASSLTGDTQYF. CDR3 nucleotide sequence: TGTGCCAGCAGCCTGACAGGGGATACGCAGTATTTT.